The source of this T cell receptor (beta chain) is a study of blood T cells in healthy people across ages. Looking at the study overall: Template switching retrieved approximately one barcoded beta molecule for each two T cells.

Germline loops: CDR1 MGHDK, CDR2 SYGVNS. The CDR3 consists of 14 residues. V was pared by 2 bases and J by 8 bases, with 15 bases between. Sample-barcoded 5' priming and a J-beta primer mix drove a second PCR of about 7 to 11 cycles. TCRdb reprocessed the 5' RACE reads via MiXCR and lists one record per CDR3 protein. The sample holds some 1.5 million distinct CDR3 sequences, 28% seen once. Notes on the study in general: PBMCs left unsorted prevented a conclusive naive versus antigen-experienced comparison.

About this clonotype: Its antigen remains unidentified.

Sequencing input: blood. V is TRBV25-1 and J is TRBJ1-2; tentative D call: TRBD1 (5 bases). The sequence was obtained from a woman younger than 45 in good health. For the CDR3, the DNA is TGTGCCAGCAGTGAACGCCGACAGTGTGGGGGCTACACCTTC. Its translation is CASSERRQCGGYTF.